Listed here are 10 T cell receptor beta chains from one sample, sequenced in a study of blood T cell repertoires in COVID-19 (dated by TCRdb to the early 2020s). The method was the immunoSEQ multiplex PCR assay. TCRdb stores this immuneACCESS table with in-frame sequences only. Part of the clones is absent; in the studies checked, under half of the shortfall reflects unresolved V genes, and no reason is known for the rest. The table for this sample lists fewer than 35,000 clones; roughly 85% of them were counted only once. About 9.6% of the sample rests with the top ten. Sequencing was performed on peripheral blood. The source is a man at least 80 years old with active COVID-19.

The chain recombines TRBV20-1 with TRBJ1-5, with TRBD1 matching over 8 bases. Germline assignment: CDR1 DFQATT and CDR2 SNEGSKA (reference sequence). V lost 3 bases to trimming and J lost 0 bases; unmatched junction nucleotides: 7. The CDR3 is made up of 16 amino acids. CDR3 sequence (DNA): TGCAGTGCTAGTGATGGGACAGGCTTTAGCAATCAGCCCCAGCATTTT. This gives the protein CSASDGTGFSNQPQHF.

The chain employs TRBV18 and TRBJ1-1; 8 bases align to TRBD1. With V trimmed by 6 bases and J by 11 bases, 11 bases remained unmatched. CDR3 length: 13 residues. Germline lookup yields CDR1 KGHSH and CDR2 LQKENI. In DNA form, the CDR3 reads TGTGCCAGCTCCGGGGGACAGGCCTCGTCGGCTTTCTTT. As protein: CASSGGQASSAFF.

This chain connects TRBV11-2 to TRBJ2-1, with D possibly matching TRBD2 (5 bases). Germline CDR1 reads SGHAT; CDR2 reads FQNNGV. The ends were cut back, 5 bases at V and 8 bases at J, with 13 bases in the middle. The CDR3 totals 13 residues. CDR3 sequence (DNA): TGTGCCAGCAGCCGCTTTTCGGGGTATGAGCAGTTCTTC. Translated, it gives CASSRFSGYEQFF.

This sequence joins TRBV6-5 and TRBJ1-3; the match to TRBD1 covers 8 bases. Germline V gene lookup returns CDR1 MNHEY and CDR2 SVGAGI. CDR3 size: 15 residues. V shed 6 bases and J 1 base; nucleotides not matched to a gene: 5. The CDR3 is CASRLGQGSGNTIYF. The CDR3 DNA is TGTGCCAGCAGACTTGGACAGGGTTCTGGAAACACCATATATTTT.

The J gene is TRBJ2-3, the V gene TRBV7-2; D remains unclear. The V end lost 3 bases, the J end lost 4 bases, and 5 bases lay between the germline ends. Per the germline V gene, CDR1 is SGHTA and CDR2 is FQGNSA. This CDR3 is built from 12 residues. CDR3 coding DNA: TGTGCCAGCAGCTTCATAGCAGATACGCAGTATTTT. This sequence encodes CASSFIADTQYF.

The genes are TRBV6-5 and TRBJ1-4; TRBD1 matches 9 bases. J was trimmed by 4 bases and V by 10 bases; bases with no gene match: 7. CDR3 length equals 14 residues. From germline, CDR1 is MNHEY and CDR2 SVGAGI. CDR3 region: CATKGQGVNEKLFF. Written as DNA, the CDR3 is TGTGCCACCAAGGGACAGGGTGTTAATGAAAAACTGTTTTTT.

This chain uses TRBV2 with TRBJ1-5; the D gene is possibly TRBD1 (5 bases). Germline CDR1 SNHLY, CDR2 FYNNEI. With 8 bases removed from V and 5 bases from J, the gap between germline ends came to 13 bases. The length of the CDR3 is 13 residues. CDR3 nucleotide sequence: TGTGCCAGCTCCTCTACGGGGGATCAGCCCCAGCATTTT. Its protein is CASSSTGDQPQHF.

The chain recombines TRBV12-3 or TRBV12-4 with TRBJ1-2; no clear D gene. Trimming left V 5 bases short and J 4 bases short, with 8 bases between. The CDR3 is made up of 12 amino acids. The CDR3 DNA reads TGTGCCAGCAGTCCTTCGGGCTATGGCTACACCTTC. The encoded protein is CASSPSGYGYTF.

The chain recombines TRBV10-3 with TRBJ2-3, with a tentative D call TRBD1 (6 bases). CDR1 and CDR2 from the germline V gene are ENHRY and SYGVKD. The CDR3 is 15 amino acids. V gave up 11 bases and J gave up 2 bases, with 20 bases separating them. The CDR3 nucleotides read TGTGCCCACCAGGCGTCTCAGGGGCTCACAGATACGCAGTATTTT. The encoded protein is CAHQASQGLTDTQYF.

The V gene is TRBV9, the J gene TRBJ2-1; 9 nucleotides line up with TRBD1. The germline gives CDR1 SGDLS, CDR2 YYNGEE. The CDR3 has 15 residues. V lost 2 bases and J lost 2; bases outside the gene matches: 2. The CDR3 sequence: CASSVGTGTYNEQFF. The CDR3 DNA sequence: TGTGCCAGCAGCGTGGGGACAGGGACCTACAATGAGCAGTTCTTC.